Below, 16 T cell receptor beta chains from the same sample are listed, as sequenced in a study of read filtering for tumor transcriptome and immune sequencing (dated by TCRdb to the early 2020s). Sequencing was carried out with an Illumina HiSeq 4000. The Immunoverse kit was used to build TCR libraries from roughly 370 ng RNA, with molecular barcoded adaptors covering alpha/delta and beta/gamma chains. TCRdb trimmed public reads at Q25 via fastp, called clones via MiXCR and kept in-frame beta chains. Every distinct CDR3 protein forms one entry, paired with its most common genes and DNA. The sample yields 45,000 to 55,000 distinct CDR3 sequences; 10% to 15% were counted once. In total, the top ten clones hold roughly 15% of the sample. The specimen sequenced was a population of CD138-negative cells sorted from bone marrow. The sample's cell subset or site, from its label and the paper: bone marrow mononuclear cells depleted of CD138+ plasma/myeloma cells by negative magnetic selection. The receptors derive from a donor at least 40 years old with multiple myeloma.

This clonotype was seen repeatedly, ten times or more. The chain has TRBV20-1 and TRBJ1-1; D is uncertain. CDR1 is DFQATT and CDR2 is SNEGSKA in the germline V gene (reference sequence). The CDR3 covers 14 residues. The germline V and J ends were trimmed by 0 bases and 5 bases, with 13 bases remaining between them. CDR3 bases: TGCAGTGCTAGAGAGTCTGGGAGAGGAACTGAAGCTTTCTTT. It yields the protein CSARESGRGTEAFF.

Many counts were recorded for this clonotype. The rearrangement uses TRBV12-3 or TRBV12-4 and TRBJ1-1; weak D call: TRBD1 (6 bases). The CDR3 loop spans 14 amino acids. V lost 5 bases and J lost 5, with 15 bases in between. CDR3 residues: CASSPHRVWTEAFF. CDR3 bases: TGTGCCAGCAGTCCTCACAGGGTTTGGACTGAAGCTTTCTTT.

On this clonotype: At one end the junction does not follow the germline gene, possibly because of a read error. This sequence joins TRBV12-3 or TRBV12-4 and TRBJ2-1, with D unresolved. The length of the CDR3 is 11 residues. The CDR3 bases are TGTGCCAGCAGCGTCAGTAATGAGCAGCTCTTC. Amino acid sequence: CASSVSNEQLF.

In its sample, this clonotype was seen many times. The chain employs TRBV11-3 and TRBJ2-3; D might be TRBD1 (5 bases). V was cut by 2 bases and J by 6 bases, with 18 bases left in between. The CDR3 totals 16 residues. CDR1 SGHNT and CDR2 YENEEA come from the germline V gene. In DNA form, the CDR3 reads TGTGCCAGCAGCTTAACAGGCAGGGCTCCGTTGGATACGCAGTATTTT. Its translation: CASSLTGRAPLDTQYF.

There are many counts of this clonotype. In this CDR3 the conserved last residue, phenylalanine or tryptophan, is missing, so a read error is likely. The DNA is left out, because the CDR3 cannot be placed on it with certainty; the CDR3 is given as TCRdb lists it. The chain links TRBV6-5 to TRBJ2-1; the tabulated D call, TRBD1, remains unverified against the DNA. The V gene's germline CDR1 is MNHEY and CDR2 SVGAGI. The CDR3 is 14 amino acids long, termini counted. This CDR3 is CASSCVGFGGEQFI.

The table lists this clonotype with many counts. The V and J genes are TRBV5-1 and TRBJ1-1, with no clear D. From germline, CDR1 is SGHRS and CDR2 YFSETQ. The CDR3 spans 11 residues. Trimming left V 1 base short and J 8 bases short, with 6 bases between. The CDR3 region has the DNA TGCGCCAGCAGCTTGCCGGGGGAAGCTTTCTTT. It specifies CASSLPGEAFF.

By share, this clonotype counts as medium-sized. The chain is built from TRBV14 and TRBJ2-1, with D unclear. V was cut by 0 bases and J by 3 bases, with 9 bases left in between. Germline CDR1 and CDR2: SGHDN and FVKESK. This CDR3 is built from 15 residues. The chain's CDR3 is CASSQDRQDYNEQFF. As DNA, the CDR3 is TGTGCCAGCAGCCAAGATCGGCAGGACTACAATGAGCAGTTCTTC.

The genes are TRBV19 and TRBJ2-5; the match to TRBD2 covers 7 bases. Per the germline V gene, CDR1 is LNHDA and CDR2 is SQIVND (reference sequence). The junction had 4 bases not matched to a gene; V was cut back by 4 bases and J by 2 bases. This CDR3 spans 14 amino acids. CDR3 DNA sequence: TGTGCCAGTAGTAGCGGGGGTCCGCAAGAGACCCAGTACTTC. Amino acid sequence: CASSSGGPQETQYF.

This clonotype was recorded a few times. The genes are TRBV7-8 and TRBJ1-5, with TRBD1 identical over 8 bases. V dropped 5 bases and J dropped 5; count of bases not matched to a gene: 5. This CDR3 contains 14 residues. Germline CDR1 and CDR2: SGHVS and FQNEAQ. As DNA, the CDR3 is TGTGCCAGCAGCCCAGGGACAGGCTATCAGCCCCAGCATTTT. Its protein is CASSPGTGYQPQHF.

This clonotype has at least ten counts. The chain joins TRBV4-2 to TRBJ2-3, with D perhaps matching TRBD1 (5 bases). The CDR3 runs to 16 residues. From germline, CDR1 is LGHNA and CDR2 YNFKEQ. V lost 0 bases and J 3 bases, leaving 13 bases between the germline ends. The CDR3 sequence is CASSQEGASGTDTQYF. CDR3 coding DNA: TGTGCCAGCAGCCAAGAAGGAGCCTCAGGGACAGATACGCAGTATTTT.

This clonotype was counted at least ten times. The rearrangement uses TRBV4-1 and TRBJ2-5, with D possibly TRBD1 on 6 matching bases. V shed 0 bases and J shed 4 bases, with 9 bases lying between them. The CDR3 length is 14 residues. Germline values: CDR1 MGHRA, CDR2 YSYEKL. The CDR3 sequence is CASSQDRGGETQYF. DNA of the CDR3: TGCGCCAGCAGCCAAGATCGAGGGGGAGAGACCCAGTACTTC.

This clonotype was counted at least ten times. This may stem from a read error, because a much larger clone lies one nucleotide away. This chain connects TRBV6-1 to TRBJ2-1; 7 bases align to TRBD2. CDR1 and CDR2 from the germline V gene are MNHNS and SASEGT. The CDR3 totals 13 residues. This CDR3 reads CASSRRENNGQFF. The CDR3 bases are TGTGCCAGCAGTAGGCGGGAGAACAATGGGCAGTTCTTC.

This clonotype was recorded at least ten times. This sequence joins TRBV4-1 and TRBJ2-2; D is undetermined. The CDR3 is 16 residues long. Looked up from germline, CDR1 is MGHRA and CDR2 is YSYEKL. The V and J ends lost 3 bases and 0 bases respectively, with 11 bases between them. The CDR3 loop reads CASSQSPWSNTGELFF. The CDR3 nucleotides read TGCGCCAGCAGCCAGTCTCCTTGGTCGAACACCGGGGAGCTGTTTTTT.

This clonotype was picked up many times. The chain is built from TRBV3-1 and TRBJ2-7; D possibly corresponds to TRBD1 (5 bases). With 1 base removed from V and 5 bases from J, the gap between germline ends came to 9 bases. Germline V CDR1 and CDR2: LGHDT, YNNKEL (reference sequence). This CDR3 is built from 13 residues. CDR3 bases: TGTGCCAGCAGCCAAGGCAGGGTCAACGAGCAGTACTTC. This codes for CASSQGRVNEQYF.

This clonotype occurred many times. The chain recombines TRBV2 with TRBJ2-2; the match to TRBD1 covers 9 bases. Germline CDR1 is SNHLY and CDR2 is FYNNEI. V lost 6 bases, J lost 1 base, and 3 bases stayed unmatched. The CDR3 runs 15 residues. The CDR3: CASRKGQGNTGELFF. In nucleotides, the CDR3 is TGTGCCAGCAGGAAGGGACAGGGGAACACCGGGGAGCTGTTTTTT.

The V call is TRBV20-1, the J call TRBJ2-4; 7 nucleotides align to TRBD2. Germline V gene sequence: CDR1 DFQATT, CDR2 SNEGSKA (reference sequence). V was pared by 0 bases and J by 5 bases, with 7 bases of the junction left unmatched. The CDR3 runs to 15 residues. CDR3 protein: CSARDTAGSENIQYF. The DNA for the CDR3 is TGCAGTGCTAGAGATACAGCGGGATCGGAAAACATTCAGTACTTC.